This T cell receptor (beta chain) was observed in a study of blood T cell repertoires in COVID-19. Original processing methods: From reference gene primer amplification, estimates of nucleated cell counts were derived. The protocol was immunoSEQ multiplex PCR, while the TCRdb copy is restricted to in-frame clones and leaves out a portion. D and trimming were read from the DNA, whereas the V and J calls and clone size are those reported in that table. This sample has 150,000 to 200,000 clones, with 80% to 85% found just once. Seattle patients were enrolled during active infection and followed longitudinally. Germline V gives CDR1 KGHSH, CDR2 LQKENI. This CDR3 region has 14 residues. With 5 bases removed from V and 2 bases from J, the gap between germline ends came to 12 bases.

The clonotype originates from a woman of 80 years or more with COVID-19, enrolled during active disease. V is TRBV18 and J is TRBJ1-1; a possible D gene is TRBD1 (5 bases). Sequencing was performed on peripheral blood. CDR3 region: CASSSWTPNTEAFF. CDR3 coding DNA: TGTGCCAGCTCATCGTGGACACCAAACACTGAAGCTTTCTTT.